These T cell receptor beta chains were read from a single sample in a study of Graves' ophthalmopathy and Graves' hyperthyroidism. TCRdb passed the multiplex PCR reads through MiXCR, listing each CDR3 protein once. The table lists about 500,000 distinct CDR3 sequences, about an eighth of them singletons. The sample consisted of blood. The source is a woman aged 25 to 39 with Graves' ophthalmopathy. CDR3s include the opening cysteine and the closing phenylalanine or tryptophan. A D gene is named only where the DNA matches it firmly. The size of a clone is reported for some rows only, either as once, few or many, or as a class for expanded clones.

d_call	j_call	clone_size	v_call	cdr3_aa	cdr3_nt
.	TRBJ1-3	.	TRBV6-1	CASANAGNTIYF	TGTGCCAGCGCGAATGCTGGAAACACCATATATTTT
.	TRBJ2-7	.	TRBV28	CASSYLAEDGGEDYEQYF	TGTGCCAGCAGTTACTTGGCTGAAGACGGCGGCGAGGACTACGAGCAGTACTTC
.	TRBJ2-5	.	TRBV3-1	CASSQVVGTGGVRTQYF	TGTGCCAGCAGCCAAGTTGTGGGGACGGGCGGGGTCCGGACCCAGTACTTC
TRBD1	TRBJ1-1	.	TRBV6-1	CASTLGQGLEAFF	TGTGCCAGCACCCTCGGACAGGGTCTAGAAGCTTTCTTT
.	TRBJ2-7	many	TRBV12-3/TRBV12-4	CASSFSEGAYEQYF	TGTGCCAGCAGTTTTTCCGAGGGAGCCTACGAGCAGTACTTC
.	TRBJ1-1	many	TRBV5-4	CASSLSTGKMEGAEAFF	TGTGCCAGCAGCTTGAGTACAGGGAAGATGGAAGGCGCTGAAGCTTTCTTT
TRBD1	TRBJ1-5	.	TRBV11-2	CASSESRGRGNQPQHF	TGTGCCAGCAGCGAAAGCAGGGGGCGCGGCAATCAGCCCCAGCATTTT
.	TRBJ1-2	many	TRBV28	CASSPSGNYGYTF	TGTGCCAGCAGTCCCAGTGGTAACTATGGCTACACCTTC
.	TRBJ1-1	many	TRBV12-3/TRBV12-4	CASSLIVDTEAFF	TGTGCCAGCAGTTTGATAGTGGACACTGAAGCTTTCTTT
TRBD1	TRBJ2-2	few	TRBV28	CASSSTGEAGELFF	TGTGCCAGCAGTTCGACAGGGGAGGCCGGGGAGCTGTTTTTT
.	TRBJ2-2	many	TRBV6-2/TRBV6-3	CASRALAPGELFF	TGTGCCAGCAGAGCGTTAGCCCCCGGGGAGCTGTTTTTT
TRBD1	TRBJ1-2	many	TRBV12-3/TRBV12-4	CASSSSGTGGVRDGYTF	TGTGCCAGCAGTTCCTCCGGGACAGGGGGTGTTAGGGATGGCTACACCTTC
.	TRBJ1-6	many	TRBV20-1	CSARVRNSPLHF	TGCAGTGCTAGGGTTCGGAATTCACCCCTCCACTTT
.	TRBJ1-5	many	TRBV2	CASSDAQGRQPQHF	TGTGCCAGCAGTGATGCCCAGGGACGACAGCCCCAGCATTTT
.	TRBJ2-5	.	TRBV9	CASSATGGEETQYF	TGTGCCAGCAGCGCTACTGGGGGAGAAGAGACCCAGTACTTC
TRBD2	TRBJ2-7	many	TRBV29-1	CSGWDYPSEQYF	TGCAGCGGATGGGACTACCCGTCTGAGCAGTACTTC
TRBD1	TRBJ2-7	many	TRBV6-5	CASSYEGGPTYEQYF	TGTGCCAGCAGTTACGAAGGGGGCCCAACCTACGAGCAGTACTTC
.	TRBJ1-1	many	TRBV28	CASSLVRDNPEAFF	TGTGCCAGCAGTTTGGTCAGGGATAATCCTGAAGCTTTCTTT
.	TRBJ1-6	many	TRBV7-2	CASSLDSWGRGSLHF	TGTGCCAGCAGCTTAGACTCCTGGGGGCGAGGATCCCTCCACTTT
.	TRBJ2-7	many	TRBV19	CASSREIRGSYEQYF	TGTGCCAGTAGTAGGGAGATAAGGGGCTCCTACGAGCAGTACTTC
.	TRBJ2-7	many	TRBV20-1	CSARGIESYEQYF	TGCAGTGCTAGAGGTATCGAATCCTACGAGCAGTACTTC
TRBD2	TRBJ2-7	many	TRBV20-1	CSAREGGRPHEQYF	TGCAGTGCTAGAGAGGGCGGGAGGCCCCACGAGCAGTACTTC
TRBD1	TRBJ1-1	many	TRBV3-1	CASSQLQGFTEAFF	TGTGCCAGCAGCCAATTACAGGGGTTCACTGAAGCTTTCTTT
.	TRBJ1-5	many	TRBV7-8	CASSLVGPNQPQHF	TGTGCCAGCAGCTTAGTTGGGCCAAATCAGCCCCAGCATTTT
.	TRBJ2-5	many	TRBV27	CASITTGPSETQYF	TGTGCCAGCATCACGACAGGACCCTCGGAGACCCAGTACTTC
.	TRBJ1-2	many	TRBV4-1	CASSHFPRGLHYGYTF	TGCGCCAGCAGCCACTTCCCGCGGGGCCTCCACTATGGCTACACCTTC
.	TRBJ1-6	.	TRBV6-1	CASSEGARNSPLHF	TGTGCCAGCAGTGAAGGGGCGAGGAATTCACCCCTCCACTTT
.	TRBJ1-2	once	TRBV6-1	CASIDTPGGYGYTF	TGTGCCAGCATCGATACTCCGGGCGGCTATGGCTACACCTTC
TRBD1	TRBJ1-2	.	TRBV12-3/TRBV12-4	CASSPTDRGVGYTF	TGTGCCAGCAGTCCAACCGACAGGGGAGTTGGCTACACCTTC
TRBD2	TRBJ2-5	.	TRBV20-1	CSAKAGGLGETQYF	TGCAGTGCGAAAGCGGGGGGGCTAGGGGAGACCCAGTACTTC
.	TRBJ1-1	many	TRBV30	CAWSAPREGTTEAFF	TGTGCCTGGAGTGCCCCCCGTGAGGGAACCACTGAAGCTTTCTTT
TRBD1	TRBJ2-2	many	TRBV6-5	CASSSGGADAGELFF	TGTGCCAGCAGTTCAGGGGGCGCGGACGCCGGGGAGCTGTTTTTT
TRBD1	TRBJ2-7	.	TRBV6-5	CASSYGRTGVYEQYF	TGTGCCAGCAGTTACGGAAGGACAGGGGTCTACGAGCAGTACTTC
TRBD1	TRBJ1-5	.	TRBV19	CASSMGGTGGQPQHF	TGTGCCAGTAGTATGGGTGGAACAGGGGGCCAGCCCCAGCATTTT
TRBD1	TRBJ1-3	many	TRBV12-3/TRBV12-4	CASSLRTQGSSGNTIYF	TGTGCCAGCAGTTTGCGGACACAGGGGAGCTCTGGAAACACCATATATTTT
.	TRBJ1-2	many	TRBV5-1	CASSSKYRENYGYTF	TGCGCCAGCAGCTCGAAATACAGGGAGAACTATGGCTACACCTTC
.	TRBJ2-5	few	TRBV9	CASSVSSGPRETQYF	TGTGCCAGCAGCGTTTCATCCGGGCCGAGGGAGACCCAGTACTTC
.	TRBJ2-7	many	TRBV5-1	CASSLYRGSTDEQYF	TGCGCCAGCAGCTTGTACCGGGGGTCGACGGACGAGCAGTACTTC
.	TRBJ1-3	many	TRBV2	CASSSDAFSGNTIYF	TGTGCCAGCAGTTCCGACGCCTTCTCTGGAAACACCATATATTTT
.	TRBJ1-2	many	TRBV6-1	CASSEALSRVRVGYTF	TGTGCCAGCAGTGAAGCGCTTAGCAGGGTACGAGTCGGCTACACCTTC
TRBD1	TRBJ2-5	few	TRBV5-1	CASSLPEDRGRQETQYF	TGCGCCAGCAGCTTGCCAGAAGACAGGGGAAGGCAAGAGACCCAGTACTTC
TRBD2	TRBJ2-7	.	TRBV7-6	CASSLALGGAGDYEQYF	TGTGCCAGCAGCTTAGCGCTTGGTGGAGCGGGGGATTACGAGCAGTACTTC
TRBD1	TRBJ1-1	many	TRBV5-5	CASSFGTGYAEAFF	TGTGCCAGCAGCTTCGGGACAGGGTATGCTGAAGCTTTCTTT
TRBD1	TRBJ2-7	many	TRBV28	CASSAAGTGYYEQYF	TGTGCCAGCAGTGCCGCCGGGACAGGGTACTACGAGCAGTACTTC
.	TRBJ1-5	many	TRBV6-1	CASRGPGPQHF	TGTGCCAGCAGGGGGCCGGGGCCCCAGCATTTT
.	TRBJ2-7	many	TRBV10-3	CASRDNAYEQYF	TGTGCCAGCCGGGACAACGCCTACGAGCAGTACTTC
.	TRBJ2-6	.	TRBV11-2	CASSRLVSGANVLTF	TGTGCCAGCAGCCGACTAGTCTCTGGGGCCAACGTCCTGACTTTC
.	TRBJ2-6	.	TRBV19	CASRPRDADSGANVLTF	TGTGCCAGTAGACCCCGGGACGCCGACTCTGGGGCCAACGTCCTGACTTTC
.	TRBJ2-2	many	TRBV11-2	CASSWDFTNTGELFF	TGTGCCAGCAGTTGGGACTTTACGAACACCGGGGAGCTGTTTTTT
TRBD2	TRBJ2-5	.	TRBV24-1	CATSGGGSGQETQYF	TGTGCCACCAGTGGGGGAGGGTCCGGGCAAGAGACCCAGTACTTC